This is a list of T cell receptor beta chains from one sample in a study of T cells in tuberculosis. Some clones are missing from TCRdb's copy, which holds only in-frame ones; the method was immunoSEQ multiplex PCR. Of fewer than 35,000 clones listed, approximately 85% are singletons. Here the sequenced sample was PBMCs, taken at tuberculosis diagnosis. The origin of the receptors is an adult with tuberculosis. Both conserved end residues are part of each CDR3. Fields, in order: J gene, V gene, clone size, D gene, CDR3 DNA, CDR3 protein. D genes are given only for firm matches. Some rows mark clone size as missing; the rest say once, few, many or name a class of expanded clone.

TRBJ2-3 | TRBV27 | - | - | TGTGCCAGCAGTTTCCGGGACTCTCGAGATACGCAGTATTTT | CASSFRDSRDTQYF
TRBJ1-1 | TRBV6-5 | - | TRBD1 | TGTGCCAGCAGGCCGACAGGGGGCCACACTGAAGCTTTCTTT | CASRPTGGHTEAFF
TRBJ2-5 | TRBV9 | - | - | TGTGCCAGCAGCGCGCGGGACAGTCAAGAGACCCAGTACTTC | CASSARDSQETQYF
TRBJ1-6 | TRBV11-2 | - | TRBD1 | TGTGCCAGCAGCTACCGACAGGGCGATAATTCACCCCTCCACTTT | CASSYRQGDNSPLHF
TRBJ2-1 | TRBV6-4 | - | TRBD2 | TGTGCCAGCAGTGACGAACTAGCGGGTTACAATGAGCAGTTCTTC | CASSDELAGYNEQFF
TRBJ2-7 | TRBV21-1 | once | - | TGTGCCAGCAGGGGCGCGGACAGGGGGTCGCGGCAGTACTTC | CASRGADRGSRQYF
TRBJ1-5 | TRBV30 | - | - | TGTGCCTGGAGTGCGGGCACAGGGAAACGTCAGCCCCAGCATTTT | CAWSAGTGKRQPQHF
TRBJ2-3 | TRBV30 | - | TRBD1 | TGTGCCTGGAGTGTACAGGGGGTAGATACGCAGTATTTT | CAWSVQGVDTQYF
TRBJ1-2 | TRBV7-2 | - | TRBD1 | TGTGCCAGCAGCCCCCAGGGGGCAGGTGGCTACACCTTC | CASSPQGAGGYTF
TRBJ1-1 | TRBV28 | - | - | TGTGCCAGCAGCTCACCTAGCGGGGGGGGCACTGAAGCTTTCTTT | CASSSPSGGGTEAFF
TRBJ2-7 | TRBV19 | - | TRBD1 | TGTGCCAGTAGGGAGACAGGGGGAGTATACGAGCAGTACTTC | CASRETGGVYEQYF
TRBJ2-7 | TRBV28 | - | TRBD1 | TGTGCCAGCAGACCAGGGACAGGGGCCATCGAGCAGTACTTC | CASRPGTGAIEQYF
TRBJ2-7 | TRBV10-3 | - | TRBD2 | TGTAACGTGCGGGGGGGCTCCTACGAGCAGTACTTC | CNVRGGSYEQYF
TRBJ2-1 | TRBV6-4 | - | TRBD2 | TGTGCCAGCAGCCCTACTAGCGAGGGTTACAATGAGCAGTTCTTC | CASSPTSEGYNEQFF
TRBJ2-7 | TRBV5-6 | - | - | TGTGCCAGCAGCTTGCCCGGGGGTTACGAGCAGTACTTC | CASSLPGGYEQYF
TRBJ2-1 | TRBV6-5 | - | TRBD1 | TGTGCCAGCAGCGGGGACAGGGGAACCTACAATGAGCAGTTCTTC | CASSGDRGTYNEQFF
TRBJ1-6 | TRBV6-1 | - | - | TGTGCCAGCAGTGATTCCCTCTCCCAGGGCGGTCCCCCCCTCCACTTT | CASSDSLSQGGPPLHF
TRBJ2-3 | TRBV9 | - | TRBD1 | TGTGCCAGCAGCGTAGCGGCGGGACGCGGGACAGGGTCAACAGATACGCAGTATTTT | CASSVAAGRGTGSTDTQYF
TRBJ1-2 | TRBV29-1 | once | TRBD1 | TGCAGCGTCCAGACAGGGGGCAATGGCTACACCTTC | CSVQTGGNGYTF
TRBJ2-3 | TRBV5-1 | - | TRBD2 | TGCGCCAGCAGCTGGGGACTAGCGGAGAGCACAGATACGCAGTATTTT | CASSWGLAESTDTQYF